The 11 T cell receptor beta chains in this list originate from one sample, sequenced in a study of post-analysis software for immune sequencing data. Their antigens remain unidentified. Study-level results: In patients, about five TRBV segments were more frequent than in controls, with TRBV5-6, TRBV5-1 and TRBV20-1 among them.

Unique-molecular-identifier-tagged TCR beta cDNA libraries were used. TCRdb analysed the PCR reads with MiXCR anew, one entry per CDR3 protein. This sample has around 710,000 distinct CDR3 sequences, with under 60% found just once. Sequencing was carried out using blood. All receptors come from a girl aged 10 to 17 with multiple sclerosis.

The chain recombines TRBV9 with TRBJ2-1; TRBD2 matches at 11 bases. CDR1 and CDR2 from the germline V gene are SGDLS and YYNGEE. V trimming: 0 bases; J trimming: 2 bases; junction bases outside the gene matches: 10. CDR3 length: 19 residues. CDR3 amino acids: CASSVVPSGRPTPYNEQFF. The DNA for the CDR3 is TGTGCCAGCAGCGTAGTTCCTAGCGGGAGGCCGACCCCCTACAATGAGCAGTTCTTC.

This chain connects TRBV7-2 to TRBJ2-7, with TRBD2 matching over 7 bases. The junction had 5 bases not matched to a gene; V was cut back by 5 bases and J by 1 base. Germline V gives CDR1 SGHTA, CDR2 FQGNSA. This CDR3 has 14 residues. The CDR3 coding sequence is TGTGCCAGCAGCACCCATAGCGGGTCCTACGAGCAGTACTTC. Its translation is CASSTHSGSYEQYF.

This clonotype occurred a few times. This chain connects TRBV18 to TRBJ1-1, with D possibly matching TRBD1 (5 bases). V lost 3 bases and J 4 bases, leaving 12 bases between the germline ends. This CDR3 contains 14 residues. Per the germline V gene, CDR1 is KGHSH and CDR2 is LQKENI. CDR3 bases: TGTGCCAGCTCACCTTGGCAGGGCGGCACTGAAGCTTTCTTT. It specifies CASSPWQGGTEAFF. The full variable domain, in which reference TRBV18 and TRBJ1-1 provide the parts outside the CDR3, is NAGVMQNPRHLVRRRGQEARLRCSPMKGHSHVYWYRQLPEEGLKFMVYLQKENIIDESGMPKERFSAEFPKEGPSILRIQQVVRGDSAAYFCASSPWQGGTEAFFGQGTRLTVV.

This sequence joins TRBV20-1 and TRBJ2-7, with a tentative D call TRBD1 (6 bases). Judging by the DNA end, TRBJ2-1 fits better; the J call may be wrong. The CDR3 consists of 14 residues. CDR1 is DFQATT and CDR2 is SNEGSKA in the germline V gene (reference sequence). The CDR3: CSAIHRAARWEQFF. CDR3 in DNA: TGCAGTGCGATTCACAGGGCTGCCCGATGGGAGCAGTTCTTC.

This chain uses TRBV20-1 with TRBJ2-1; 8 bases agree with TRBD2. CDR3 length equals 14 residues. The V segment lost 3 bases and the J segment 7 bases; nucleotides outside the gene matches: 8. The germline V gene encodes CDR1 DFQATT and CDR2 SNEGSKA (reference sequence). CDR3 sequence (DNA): TGCAGTGCTAGTGGAGCGGGAGTAGAAAATGAGCAGTTCTTC. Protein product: CSASGAGVENEQFF.

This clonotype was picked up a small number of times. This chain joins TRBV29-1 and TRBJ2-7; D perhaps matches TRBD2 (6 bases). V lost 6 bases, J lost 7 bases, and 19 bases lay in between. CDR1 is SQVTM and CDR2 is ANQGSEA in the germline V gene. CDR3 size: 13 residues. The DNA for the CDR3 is TGCAGCGTCGTGACCCGGGAGATGAGGGAGCAGTACTTC. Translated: CSVVTREMREQYF.

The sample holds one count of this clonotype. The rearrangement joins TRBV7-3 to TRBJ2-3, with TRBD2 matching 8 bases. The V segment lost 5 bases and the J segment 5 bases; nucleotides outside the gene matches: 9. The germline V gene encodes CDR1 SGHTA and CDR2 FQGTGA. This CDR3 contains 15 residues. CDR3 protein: CASSATGGPLDTQYF. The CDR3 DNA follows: TGTGCCAGCAGCGCCACGGGAGGGCCACTAGATACGCAGTATTTT. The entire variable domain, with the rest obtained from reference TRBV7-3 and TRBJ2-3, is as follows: GAGVSQTPSNKVTEKGKYVELRCDPISGHTALYWYRQSLGQGPEFLIYFQGTGAADDSGLPNDRFFAVRPEGSVSTLKIQRTERGDSAVYLCASSATGGPLDTQYFGPGTRLTVL.

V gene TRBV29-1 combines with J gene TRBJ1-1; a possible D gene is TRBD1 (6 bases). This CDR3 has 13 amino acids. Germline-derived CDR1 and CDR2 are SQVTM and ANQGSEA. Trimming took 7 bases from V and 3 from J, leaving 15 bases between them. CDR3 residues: CSACRGMDTEAFF. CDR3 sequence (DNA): TGCAGCGCGTGCAGGGGAATGGACACTGAAGCTTTCTTT.

The CDR3 region has the DNA TGTGCCAGCAGCTCCGGACAGGGGACATTCCGGCAGCCCCAGCATTTT. Translated, it gives CASSSGQGTFRQPQHF. The chain employs TRBV6-5 and TRBJ1-5, with 9 positions matching TRBD1. J gave up 7 bases and V 6 bases, and 13 bases lay outside the gene matches. Germline assignment: CDR1 MNHEY and CDR2 SVGAGI. CDR3 length equals 16 residues.

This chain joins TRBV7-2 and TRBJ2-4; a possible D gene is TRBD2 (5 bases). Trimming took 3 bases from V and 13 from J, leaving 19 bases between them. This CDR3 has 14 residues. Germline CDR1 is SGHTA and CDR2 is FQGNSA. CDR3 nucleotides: TGTGCCAGCAGCTTCGTTCCCAATTCGTGGGAGCAGTACTTC. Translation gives CASSFVPNSWEQYF.

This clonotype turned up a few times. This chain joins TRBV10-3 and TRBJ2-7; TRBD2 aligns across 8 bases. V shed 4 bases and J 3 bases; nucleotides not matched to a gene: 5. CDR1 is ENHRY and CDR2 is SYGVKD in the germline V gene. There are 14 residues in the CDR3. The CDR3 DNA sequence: TGTGCCATCAGTGCCTCCGGGGGGGGCTACGAGCAGTACTTC. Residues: CAISASGGGYEQYF.